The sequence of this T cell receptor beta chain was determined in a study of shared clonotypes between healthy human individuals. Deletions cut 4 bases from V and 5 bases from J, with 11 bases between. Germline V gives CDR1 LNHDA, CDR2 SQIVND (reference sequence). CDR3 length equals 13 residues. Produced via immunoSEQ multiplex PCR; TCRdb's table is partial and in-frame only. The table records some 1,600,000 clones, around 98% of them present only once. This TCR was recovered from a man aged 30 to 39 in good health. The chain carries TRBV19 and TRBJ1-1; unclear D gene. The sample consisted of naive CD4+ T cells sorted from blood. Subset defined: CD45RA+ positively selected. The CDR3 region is CASSSSIRTEAFF. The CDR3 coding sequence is TGTGCCAGTAGTAGTTCCATTCGAACTGAAGCTTTCTTT. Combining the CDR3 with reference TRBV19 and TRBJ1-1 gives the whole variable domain DGGITQSPKYLFRKEGQNVTLSCEQNLNHDAMYWYRQDPGQGLRLIYYSQIVNDFQKGDIAEGYSVSREKKESFPLTVTSAQKNPTAFYLCASSSSIRTEAFFGQGTRLTVV.